This TCR beta chain came from a study of human T cells and chemical hapten exposure. In the study overall: Small volume differences among pooled libraries mainly caused per-sample TCR yield variation. Study-level results: DPC sensitization produced no change in TCRs with frequency above 1 in 1000.

For the library, individual cDNA molecules each received unique molecular identifiers. TCRdb re-called the RACE reads through MiXCR, storing one row per CDR3 protein. Of 49,000 or so distinct CDR3 sequences in the sample, roughly 4.2% were seen once. Time point meaning: healthy volunteer bleed at 2 weeks. The template was total RNA from unfractionated whole blood. About this clonotype: Its cognate antigen is unknown.

This CDR3 contains 13 residues. With 2 bases removed from V and 4 bases from J, the gap between germline ends came to 8 bases. Germline loops: CDR1 SGHDN, CDR2 FVKESK. The TCR originated in a human donor in good health. Some clones in this sample may be carry-over from other donors' samples. Sequences were obtained from whole blood. The chain carries TRBV14 and TRBJ1-1, with no clear D. The CDR3 loop reads CASSQTLSTEAFF. In DNA, the CDR3 is TGTGCCAGCAGCCAAACTTTGAGCACTGAAGCTTTCTTT.